The 12 T cell receptor beta chains listed next were all sequenced from one sample in a study of PD-1 blockade in classical Hodgkin lymphoma. Using immunoSEQ multiplex PCR, the repertoire was profiled, and TCRdb retains in-frame clones only, with some absent. This sample has roughly 96,000 clones, with 75% to 90% found just once. All patients relapsed after autologous stem cell transplantation, and brentuximab vedotin exposure varied. Here the sequenced sample was peripheral blood mononuclear cells (PBMCs), taken before the second cycle of nivolumab. These receptors all come from a human donor with classical Hodgkin lymphoma.

The chain recombines TRBV6-1 with TRBJ2-4; weak D call: TRBD1 (6 bases). The CDR3 spans 17 residues. Germline V gene lookup returns CDR1 MNHNS and CDR2 SASEGT. Trimming shortened V by 2 bases and J by 3 bases, and 17 bases separated the two germline ends. The CDR3 sequence: CASSESWTALLKNIQYF. CDR3 nucleotides: TGTGCCAGCAGTGAATCTTGGACAGCCCTACTCAAAAACATTCAGTACTTC.

The chain has TRBV7-2 and TRBJ1-2; D perhaps matches TRBD1 (5 bases). V gave up 1 base and J gave up 8 bases, with 14 bases separating them. CDR1 is SGHTA, CDR2 FQGNSA, per germline. CDR3 length: 14 amino acids. The chain's CDR3 is CASSLGRGSDGYTF. CDR3 in DNA: TGTGCCAGCAGCTTAGGTAGGGGTTCTGACGGCTACACCTTC. The full variable domain, completed using reference TRBV7-2 and TRBJ1-2, is GAGVSQSPSNKVTEKGKDVELRCDPISGHTALYWYRQSLGQGLEFLIYFQGNSAPDKSGLPSDRFSAERTGGSVSTLTIQRTQQEDSAVYLCASSLGRGSDGYTFGSGTRLTVV.

The chain links TRBV19 to TRBJ2-3; no firm D call. CDR1 is LNHDA and CDR2 is SQIVND in the germline V gene (reference sequence). The CDR3 is 13 amino acids. Deletions cut 0 bases from V and 6 bases from J, with 7 bases between. The CDR3 is CASSIDQGDTQYF. CDR3 sequence (DNA): TGTGCCAGTAGTATAGATCAAGGGGATACGCAGTATTTT.

This chain connects TRBV28 to TRBJ2-1, with TRBD2 matching over 8 bases. The germline V gene has CDR1 MDHEN and CDR2 SYDVKM. CDR3 size: 13 residues. V trimming: 10 bases; J trimming: 9 bases; junction bases outside the gene matches: 11. The CDR3 bases are TGTGCCACCTTGACGGGACTAGTCGGTGAGCAGTTCTTC. Translating gives CATLTGLVGEQFF.

V is TRBV7-2 and J is TRBJ2-6; 8 bases are a match to TRBD2. The germline CDR1 and CDR2 sequences are SGHTA and FQGNSA. This CDR3 has 15 residues. V gave up 5 bases and J gave up 2 bases; unmatched junction bases: 2. The CDR3 protein is CASSQTSAGANVLTF. CDR3 DNA sequence: TGTGCCAGCAGCCAGACTAGCGCTGGGGCCAACGTCCTGACTTTC.

J is TRBJ2-7 and V is TRBV13; TRBD1 agrees at 10 bases. The CDR3 sequence is 15 residues long. V lost 0 bases to trimming and J lost 5 bases; unmatched junction nucleotides: 4. Germline lookup yields CDR1 PRHDT and CDR2 FYEKMQ (reference sequence). CDR3 region: CASSLGGQGQDEQYF. The CDR3 DNA follows: TGTGCCAGCAGCTTAGGGGGACAGGGGCAAGACGAGCAGTACTTC.

The V gene is TRBV27, the J gene TRBJ2-1; D is possibly TRBD1 (6 bases). This CDR3 spans 13 amino acids. The germline gives CDR1 MNHEY, CDR2 SMNVEV (reference sequence). V shed 8 bases and J shed 8 bases, with 16 bases lying between them. The CDR3 DNA sequence: TGTGCCAGCCGTCCCGCCGAGGGGGATGAGCAGTTCTTC. It encodes CASRPAEGDEQFF.

The genes are TRBV5-4 and TRBJ2-7, with D perhaps matching TRBD2 (6 bases). The CDR3 is made up of 15 amino acids. Germline assignment: CDR1 SGHNT and CDR2 YYREEE (reference sequence). Trimming pared 1 base from V and 2 bases from J, leaving 13 bases between. The CDR3 DNA reads TGTGCCAGCAGCTTGTGGTTCGCGGGGACCTACGAGCAGTACTTC. Protein product: CASSLWFAGTYEQYF.

The chain carries TRBV18 and TRBJ2-1; the D gene is possibly TRBD1 (6 bases). There are 13 residues in the CDR3. V lost 5 bases to trimming and J lost 6 bases, with 11 bases between them. The germline V gene encodes CDR1 KGHSH and CDR2 LQKENI. In nucleotides, the CDR3 is TGTGCCAGCTCATCTAACAGGGCCAATGAGCAGTTCTTC. Its translation is CASSSNRANEQFF.

This sequence joins TRBV6-4 and TRBJ1-5; D might be TRBD1 (6 bases). The length of the CDR3 is 15 residues. V was cut by 4 bases and J by 4 bases, with 14 bases left in between. Germline-derived CDR1 and CDR2 are MRHNA and SNTAGT. CDR3 sequence: CASSVPPRGNQPQHF. The CDR3 DNA follows: TGTGCCAGCAGTGTCCCTCCCAGGGGAAATCAGCCCCAGCATTTT.

The V and J genes are TRBV7-8 and TRBJ1-4; D not certain. Germline lookup yields CDR1 SGHVS and CDR2 FQNEAQ. The CDR3 sequence is 15 residues long. V shed 5 bases and J shed 4 bases, with 14 bases lying between them. CDR3 sequence (DNA): TGTGCCAGCAGCCAGATGATGGGAGTTAATGAAAAACTGTTTTTT. This codes for CASSQMMGVNEKLFF. The full variable domain, with the rest looked up from reference TRBV7-8 and TRBJ1-4, is GAGVSQSPRYKVAKRGQDVALRCDPISGHVSLFWYQQALGQGPEFLTYFQNEAQLDKSGLPSDRFFAERPEGSVSTLKIQRTQQEDSAVYLCASSQMMGVNEKLFFGSGTQLSVL.

This rearrangement joins TRBV7-2 to TRBJ2-5, with 13 bases fitting TRBD2. V shed 5 bases, J shed 4 bases, and the junction held 7 bases outside the gene matches. Germline V gives CDR1 SGHTA, CDR2 FQGNSA. This CDR3 region has 16 residues. The CDR3 DNA reads as TGTGCCAGCAGCCCAACTACTAGCGGGAGGGTAGAGACCCAGTACTTC. Amino acids: CASSPTTSGRVETQYF.